This T cell receptor beta chain derives from a study of CD8 T cells in Susac syndrome. The study, taken as a whole, reports: As acknowledged by the study, its TCR sequencing and HLA analysis included a relatively small number of individuals.

In regard to this clonotype: Its specificity is not known.

RNA in amounts of roughly 0.45 to 1 ug was reverse transcribed with random hexamers. Multiplex PCR with immunoSEQ amplified the TCR beta CDR3 across 54 Vbeta and 13 Jbeta. A single record per CDR3 protein comes from TCRdb applying MiXCR to the immunoSEQ multiplex PCR reads. The sample lists 200,000 or so distinct CDR3 sequences; 90% to 95% were seen once. Sequencing of TCR beta was undertaken in CD8+ and CD4+ T cells derived from blood. Purification of the CD8+ and CD4+ T cells relied on negative isolation, and TEMRA cells underwent FACS enrichment. Trimming removed 10 bases at V and 7 bases at J, with 19 bases between. Germline V lookup: CDR1 MDHEN, CDR2 SYDVKM. CDR3 length: 13 amino acids.

This TCR was sampled from a human donor with multiple sclerosis. Specimen: CD4+ T cells from PBMCs. This chain joins TRBV28 and TRBJ1-2; perhaps TRBD1 as D (6 bases). The DNA of the CDR3 is TGTGCCATCCATCGGGGGGCGCCGGGTGGCTACACCTTC. Translating gives CAIHRGAPGGYTF.